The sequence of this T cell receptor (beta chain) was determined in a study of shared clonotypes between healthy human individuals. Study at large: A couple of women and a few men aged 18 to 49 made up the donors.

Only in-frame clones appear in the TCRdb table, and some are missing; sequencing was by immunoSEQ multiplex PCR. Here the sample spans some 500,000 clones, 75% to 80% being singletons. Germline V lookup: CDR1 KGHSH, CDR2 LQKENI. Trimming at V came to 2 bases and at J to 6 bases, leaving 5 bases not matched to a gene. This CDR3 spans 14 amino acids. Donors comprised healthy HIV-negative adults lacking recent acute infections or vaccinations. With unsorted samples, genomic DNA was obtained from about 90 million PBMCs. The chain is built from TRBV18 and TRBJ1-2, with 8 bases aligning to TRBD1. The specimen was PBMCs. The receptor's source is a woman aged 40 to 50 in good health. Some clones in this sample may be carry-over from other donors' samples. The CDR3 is CASSPTDRADGYTF. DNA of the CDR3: TGTGCCAGCTCACCAACGGACAGGGCCGATGGCTACACCTTC.